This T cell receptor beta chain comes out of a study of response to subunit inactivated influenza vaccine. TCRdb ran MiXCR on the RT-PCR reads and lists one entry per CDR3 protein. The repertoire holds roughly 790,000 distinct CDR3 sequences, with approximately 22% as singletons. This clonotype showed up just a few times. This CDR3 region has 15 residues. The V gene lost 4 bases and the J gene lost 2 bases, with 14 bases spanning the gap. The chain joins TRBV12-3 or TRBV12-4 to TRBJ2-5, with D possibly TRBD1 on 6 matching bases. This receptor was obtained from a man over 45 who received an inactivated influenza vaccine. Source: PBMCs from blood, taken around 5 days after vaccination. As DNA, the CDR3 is TGTGCCAGCAGTTCTAGGTGGGGGCTGCAAGAGACCCAGTACTTC. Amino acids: CASSSRWGLQETQYF.